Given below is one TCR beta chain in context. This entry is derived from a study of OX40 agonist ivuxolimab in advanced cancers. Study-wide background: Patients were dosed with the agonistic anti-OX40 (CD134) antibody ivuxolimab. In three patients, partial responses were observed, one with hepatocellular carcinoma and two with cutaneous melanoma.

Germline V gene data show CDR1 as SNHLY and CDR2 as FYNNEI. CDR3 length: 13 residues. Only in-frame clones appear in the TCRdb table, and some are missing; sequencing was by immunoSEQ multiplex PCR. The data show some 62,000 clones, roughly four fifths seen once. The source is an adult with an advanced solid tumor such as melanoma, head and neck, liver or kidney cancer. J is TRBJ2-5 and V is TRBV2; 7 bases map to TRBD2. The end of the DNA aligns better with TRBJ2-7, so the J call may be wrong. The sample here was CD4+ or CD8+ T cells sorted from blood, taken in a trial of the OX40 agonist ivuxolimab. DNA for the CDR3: TGTGCCAGTCGTCCTAGCGGTACCTACGAGCAGTACTTC. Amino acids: CASRPSGTYEQYF.